This TCR beta chain appears in the sequencing data of a study of cytomegalovirus exposure and HLA in healthy donors. Findings and limits, study-wide: Most TCR sequences were uncommon, yet certain public TCRs appeared in many donors. It was 150 to 200 TCR beta chains that were listed as cytomegalovirus-associated. A few of the chains that were CMV-associated were confirmed in vitro to be specific for CMV antigens. Cytomegalovirus status was reportedly diagnosed by the classifier with high sensitivity and specificity.

Libraries were prepared by immunoSEQ multiplex PCR; TCRdb keeps only in-frame clonotypes and omits some of them. The table has some 140,000 clones, around 85% seen once. In regard to this clone: Its specificity is unknown.

The receptor was isolated from a man aged 18 to 30 in good health and CMV-seronegative. The sequencing input was PBMCs.

CDR3 region: CASSFGQGYYEQYF. The CDR3 coding sequence is TGTGCCAGCAGCTTCGGACAGGGATACTACGAGCAGTACTTC. J is TRBJ2-7 and V is TRBV13; TRBD1 aligns across 8 bases. The germline gives CDR1 PRHDT, CDR2 FYEKMQ (reference sequence). The CDR3 length is 14 residues. Trimming removed 3 bases from V and 3 bases from J; junction bases left unmatched: 4.